This TCR beta chain appears in the sequencing data of a study of PD-1 blockade in mismatch repair-deficient tumors. PCR or immunohistochemistry showed mismatch repair deficiency in every enrolled patient. Study results and caveats: Tumor-resident clones, often absent from pretreatment blood, expanded after pembrolizumab and then contracted.

The assay was immunoSEQ multiplex PCR, and TCRdb's table has in-frame clones only and misses some. The sample has 100,000 or so clones, about 79% seen once; the top ten hold approximately 6.8%. Worth noting for this clone: The antigen is unknown.

The CDR3 contains 15 residues. V shed 6 bases and J shed 2 bases, with 15 bases lying between them. Germline V gene lookup returns CDR1 SGHTA and CDR2 FQGNSA. The genes are TRBV7-2 and TRBJ2-3; no firm D call. The TCR was taken from an adult with mismatch repair-deficient cancer. The sequencing used peripheral blood, collected about 33 weeks after starting pembrolizumab. The CDR3, as DNA: TGTGCCAGCAGTCCCCTAGACGAATACACAGATACGCAGTATTTT. Its translation: CASSPLDEYTDTQYF. Variable domain in full (rest from reference TRBV7-2 and TRBJ2-3): GAGVSQSPSNKVTEKGKDVELRCDPISGHTALYWYRQSLGQGLEFLIYFQGNSAPDKSGLPSDRFSAERTGGSVSTLTIQRTQQEDSAVYLCASSPLDEYTDTQYFGPGTRLTVL.